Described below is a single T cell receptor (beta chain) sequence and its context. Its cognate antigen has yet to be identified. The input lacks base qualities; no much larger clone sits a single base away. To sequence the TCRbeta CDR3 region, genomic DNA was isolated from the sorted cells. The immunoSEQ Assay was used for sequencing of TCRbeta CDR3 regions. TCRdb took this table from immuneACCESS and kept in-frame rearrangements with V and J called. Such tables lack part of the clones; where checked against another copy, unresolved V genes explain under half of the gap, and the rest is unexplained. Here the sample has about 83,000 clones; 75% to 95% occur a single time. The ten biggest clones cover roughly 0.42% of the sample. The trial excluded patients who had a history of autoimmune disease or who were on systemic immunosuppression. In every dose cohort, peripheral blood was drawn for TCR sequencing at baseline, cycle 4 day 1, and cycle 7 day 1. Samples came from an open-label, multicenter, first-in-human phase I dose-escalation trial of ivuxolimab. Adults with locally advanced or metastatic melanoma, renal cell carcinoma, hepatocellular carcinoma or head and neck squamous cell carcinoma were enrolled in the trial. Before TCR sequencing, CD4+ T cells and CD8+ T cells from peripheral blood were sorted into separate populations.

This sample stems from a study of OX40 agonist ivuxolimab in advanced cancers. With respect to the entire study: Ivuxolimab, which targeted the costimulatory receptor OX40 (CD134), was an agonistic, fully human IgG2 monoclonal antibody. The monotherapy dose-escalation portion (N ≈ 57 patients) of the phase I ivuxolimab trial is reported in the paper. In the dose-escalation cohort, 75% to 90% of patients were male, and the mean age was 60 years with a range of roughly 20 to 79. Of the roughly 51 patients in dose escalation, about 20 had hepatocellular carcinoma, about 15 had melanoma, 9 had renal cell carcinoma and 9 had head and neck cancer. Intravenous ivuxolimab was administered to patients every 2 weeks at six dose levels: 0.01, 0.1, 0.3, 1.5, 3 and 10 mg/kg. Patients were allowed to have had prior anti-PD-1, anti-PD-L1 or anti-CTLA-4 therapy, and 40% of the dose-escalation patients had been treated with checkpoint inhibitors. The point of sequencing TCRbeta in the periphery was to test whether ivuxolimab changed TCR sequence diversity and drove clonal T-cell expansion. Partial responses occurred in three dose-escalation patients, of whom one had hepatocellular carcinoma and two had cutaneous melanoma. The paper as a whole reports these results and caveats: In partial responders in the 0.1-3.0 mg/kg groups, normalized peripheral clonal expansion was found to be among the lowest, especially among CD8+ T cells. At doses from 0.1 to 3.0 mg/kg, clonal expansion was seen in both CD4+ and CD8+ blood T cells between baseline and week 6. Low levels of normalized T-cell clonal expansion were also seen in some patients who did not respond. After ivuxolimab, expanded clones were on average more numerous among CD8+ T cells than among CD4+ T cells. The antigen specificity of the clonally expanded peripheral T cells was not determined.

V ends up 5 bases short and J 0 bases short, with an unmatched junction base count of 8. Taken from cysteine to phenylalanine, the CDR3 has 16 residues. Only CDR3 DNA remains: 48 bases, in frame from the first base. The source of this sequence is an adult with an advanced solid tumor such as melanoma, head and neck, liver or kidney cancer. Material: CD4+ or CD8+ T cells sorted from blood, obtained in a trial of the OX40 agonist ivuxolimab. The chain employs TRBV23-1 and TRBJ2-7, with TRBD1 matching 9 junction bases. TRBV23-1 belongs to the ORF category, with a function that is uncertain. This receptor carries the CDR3 CASSSGGQGISYEQYF. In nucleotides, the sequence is TGCGCCAGCAGTTCGGGCGGACAGGGGATCTCCTACGAGCAGTACTTC.